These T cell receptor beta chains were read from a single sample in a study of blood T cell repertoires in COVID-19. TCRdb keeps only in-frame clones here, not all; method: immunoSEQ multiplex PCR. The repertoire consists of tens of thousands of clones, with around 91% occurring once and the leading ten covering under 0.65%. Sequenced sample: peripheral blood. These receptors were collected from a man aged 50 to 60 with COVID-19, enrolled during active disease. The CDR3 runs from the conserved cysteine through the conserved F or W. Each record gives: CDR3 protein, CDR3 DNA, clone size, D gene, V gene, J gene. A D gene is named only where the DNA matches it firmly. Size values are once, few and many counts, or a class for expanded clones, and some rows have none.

CDR3aa: CASSQGQGAVGNTIYF
CDR3nt: TGCGCCAGCAGCCAAGGGCAGGGGGCTGTTGGAAACACCATATATTTT
abundance: once
d_gene: TRBD1
v_gene: TRBV4-1
j_gene: TRBJ1-3

CDR3aa: CASSLLSGSGVNNEQFF
CDR3nt: TGTGCCAGCAGTTTACTGAGCGGGAGCGGGGTGAACAATGAGCAGTTCTTC
abundance: .
d_gene: TRBD2
v_gene: TRBV27
j_gene: TRBJ2-1

CDR3aa: CASSSGFRTNTEAFF
CDR3nt: TGTGCCAGCAGCTCGGGGTTTCGGACGAACACTGAAGCTTTCTTT
abundance: .
d_gene: .
v_gene: TRBV7-9
j_gene: TRBJ1-1

CDR3aa: CASSVTGGNTGELFF
CDR3nt: TGTGCCAGCAGCGTAACGGGAGGGAACACCGGGGAGCTGTTTTTT
abundance: once
d_gene: TRBD2
v_gene: TRBV9
j_gene: TRBJ2-2

CDR3aa: CAWSRHPQETQYF
CDR3nt: TGTGCCTGGAGTAGACATCCCCAAGAGACCCAGTACTTC
abundance: .
d_gene: .
v_gene: TRBV30
j_gene: TRBJ2-5

CDR3aa: CASSHTTSPSTKQYF
CDR3nt: TGCGCCAGCAGTCATACGACTAGTCCGTCTACGAAGCAGTACTTC
abundance: .
d_gene: .
v_gene: TRBV23-1
j_gene: TRBJ2-7

CDR3aa: CASSPDRVGTDTQYF
CDR3nt: TGCGCCAGCAGCCCGGACAGGGTGGGCACAGATACGCAGTATTTT
abundance: .
d_gene: TRBD1
v_gene: TRBV5-1
j_gene: TRBJ2-3

CDR3aa: CASSSRNGAEQFF
CDR3nt: TGTGCCAGCAGCTCACGGAATGGGGCGGAGCAGTTCTTC
abundance: .
d_gene: .
v_gene: TRBV7-9
j_gene: TRBJ2-1

CDR3aa: CASSLSVSRDISGELFF
CDR3nt: TGTGCCAGCAGTTTATCGGTTTCCCGGGACATTTCCGGGGAGCTGTTTTTT
abundance: .
d_gene: .
v_gene: TRBV27
j_gene: TRBJ2-2

CDR3aa: CASSFKGAYNEQFF
CDR3nt: TGTGCCAGCAGTTTCAAGGGGGCCTACAATGAGCAGTTCTTC
abundance: .
d_gene: .
v_gene: TRBV28
j_gene: TRBJ2-1

CDR3aa: CASSLVGGETQYF
CDR3nt: TGCGCCAGCAGCTTGGTTGGAGGTGAGACCCAGTACTTC
abundance: .
d_gene: .
v_gene: TRBV5-1
j_gene: TRBJ2-5